This T cell receptor beta chain was retrieved from a study of T cell repertoires in cytomegalovirus infection. Study-wide background: It was the public TCR beta signatures that indicated both CMV infection and matching HLA type.

Germline CDR1 and CDR2: SQVTM and ANQGSEA. CDR3 size: 15 residues. Between the trimmed V and J ends, which lost 7 bases and 1 base, there was a span of 20 bases. Note on this clonotype: What it binds is not known.

Study-wide findings and caveats: In two of eight donors, the top clonotype was HLA-C-restricted CMV-specific.

TCRdb reprocessed the reads via MiXCR and lists one record per CDR3 protein. The sample contains 290,000 or so distinct CDR3 sequences, 20% to 30% of which appear only once. Sequencing was performed on PBMCs. The clonotype originates from a human donor in good health (CMV status not recorded). Some clones in this sample may be carry-over from other donors' samples. The chain couples TRBV29-1 to TRBJ2-7; possible D gene TRBD1, 6 bases. CDR3 DNA: TGCAGCGCTCTCGGCCCATCGACAGGATCCTACGAGCAGTACTTC. It is translated as CSALGPSTGSYEQYF.